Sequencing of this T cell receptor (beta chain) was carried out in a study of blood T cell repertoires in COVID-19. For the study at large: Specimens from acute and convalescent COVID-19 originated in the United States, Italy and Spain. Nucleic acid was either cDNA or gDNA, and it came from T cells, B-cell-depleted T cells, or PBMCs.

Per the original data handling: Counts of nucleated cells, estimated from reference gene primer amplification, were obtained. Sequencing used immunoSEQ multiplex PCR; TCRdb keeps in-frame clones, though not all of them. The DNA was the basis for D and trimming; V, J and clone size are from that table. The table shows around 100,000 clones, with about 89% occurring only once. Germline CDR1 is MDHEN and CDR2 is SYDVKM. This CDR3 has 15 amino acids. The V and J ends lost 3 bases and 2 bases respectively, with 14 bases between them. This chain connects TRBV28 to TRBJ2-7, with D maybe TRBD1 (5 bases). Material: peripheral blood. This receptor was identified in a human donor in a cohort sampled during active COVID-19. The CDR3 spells CASSLVQGQAYEQYF. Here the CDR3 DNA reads TGTGCCAGCAGTTTGGTCCAGGGTCAAGCCTACGAGCAGTACTTC.